This T cell receptor beta chain was captured in a study of OX40 agonist ivuxolimab in advanced cancers. Study-wide context: Three patients, one with hepatocellular carcinoma and two with cutaneous melanoma, achieved partial responses.

V was clipped by 2 bases and J by 6 bases, with 13 bases between them. CDR3 length equals 14 residues. CDR1 SGHTA and CDR2 FQGTGA come from the germline V gene. For this clone: Its antigen remains unknown.

The repertoire was sequenced with immunoSEQ multiplex PCR; TCRdb's copy has only in-frame clones and lacks some. Of tens of thousands of clones in the sample, less than 90% were seen once. Study results and caveats: Doses of 0.1 to 3.0 mg/kg were accompanied by clonal expansion of CD4+ and CD8+ blood T cells by week 6.

The receptor comes from an adult with an advanced solid tumor such as melanoma, head and neck, liver or kidney cancer. The specimen comprised CD4+ or CD8+ T cells sorted from blood, sampled in a trial of the OX40 agonist ivuxolimab. The rearrangement links TRBV7-3 to TRBJ1-2; D ambiguous. The CDR3 loop reads CASSLGPGGDGYTF. In DNA, the CDR3 is TGTGCCAGCAGCTTAGGGCCGGGCGGGGATGGCTACACCTTC.